This T cell receptor beta chain originates from a study of blood T cell repertoires in COVID-19 (dated by TCRdb to 2020 to 2022). Describing the broader study: The collaborator samples originated in the United States, Italy and Spain and spanned the acute and convalescent phases of COVID-19. The repertoires were released in a freely available public database intended as a resource for research on the immune response to SARS-CoV-2. The sample metadata nearly always contained a de-identified subject ID, COVID-19 status, age in years and sex. The samples were drawn from the first 160 participants of the ongoing ImmuneRACE study and from some 1,300 subjects provided by 6 global collaborators. The material from the prospective study consisted of cDNA or gDNA derived from T cells, B-cell-depleted T cells, or PBMCs. The dataset comprised deeply sampled blood TCRbeta repertoires from subjects exposed to, actively infected with, or recovered from COVID-19. Where HLA class I and class II types were available, the types were taken from metadata supplied by the sample provider, not from assay-based typing.

The immunoSEQ Assay, a bias-controlled multiplex PCR, was used to amplify TCRbeta CDR3 regions from genomic DNA. Per the original workflow: Within the assay, amplification of reference gene primers was used to estimate how many nucleated cells each sample contained. To quantify the absolute abundance of each unique TCRbeta CDR3 rearrangement, sequence reads were collapsed and filtered. For each sample, productive Simpson clonality was calculated as the square root of Simpson's diversity index across productive rearrangements. TCRdb obtained this table from immuneACCESS and retained in-frame rearrangements with V and J assigned. These tables miss some clones; where compared with another copy, unresolved V genes account for less than half of the shortfall, and the remainder is unexplained. Clone size and the V and J calls come from that table; the DNA yielded D and trimming. The sample data list about 170,000 clones, and about 89% of these were observed just once. Of the sample, 0.77% is held by the ten largest clones.

From the germline V gene (reference sequence), CDR1 is SEHNR and CDR2 is FQNEAQ. The CDR3 numbers 14 residues from cysteine through phenylalanine. Here the CDR3 DNA is all that survives: 42 bases in frame from base 1. For this chain, trimming is 4 bases at the V end and 2 bases at the J end, and the number of junction bases without a gene match is 3. Paper-wide results and their limitations: How much clinical and demographic metadata was included differed by source and by participant, and the metadata was provided uncurated.

Notes on this clone: Its antigen is not yet known. One base away there is no much larger clone; base qualities are not given.

Enrolling through a virtual design, the prospective study's participants ranged in age from roughly 18 to 95 years and lived across roughly 23 United States geographic areas. In the prospective study, participants were assigned to cohorts based on the clinical history participants reported in a screening survey and a study questionnaire. For ImmuneRACE Cohort 3, a participant was defined as recovered based on two consecutive negative NP/OP PCR tests, clearance by a healthcare professional, or resolution of symptoms. In the prospective study, whole blood, serum and a nasopharyngeal or oropharyngeal swab were collected from each participant by mobile phlebotomists. Prospective study participants could optionally give additional blood draws and questionnaires over an approximately 2-month period. Before DNA extraction, prospective study blood samples were shipped either frozen or at room temperature.

The clonotype comes from a woman between 18 and 29 years old who had recovered from COVID-19. Source material: PBMCs or T cells enriched from blood (not recorded which). The chain is encoded by TRBV7-9 joined to TRBJ2-7; the junction holds 9 bases that match TRBD1. The nucleotide sequence reads TGTGCCAGCAGCTGGGGGGACAGGGCCTACGAGCAGTACTTC. It specifies CASSWGDRAYEQYF.